This T cell receptor beta chain was identified during a study of OX40 agonist ivuxolimab in advanced cancers. In the study overall: A history of anti-PD-1, anti-PD-L1 or anti-CTLA-4 therapy was acceptable, and over 35% had some.

General study results and limits: Antigen specificity of clonally expanded peripheral T cells was not established.

Produced via immunoSEQ multiplex PCR; TCRdb's table is partial and in-frame only. The table shows 9,500 to 14,000 clones, with under 90% occurring only once. Trimming took off 0 bases at V and 0 bases at J, with 7 bases between the two ends. CDR1 and CDR2 from the germline V gene are SGHTS and YDEGEE. The CDR3 runs 15 residues. A note on this clone: The target antigen is unknown.

This sequence originates from an adult with an advanced solid tumor such as melanoma, head and neck, liver or kidney cancer. The sequences come from CD4+ or CD8+ T cells sorted from blood, collected in a trial of the OX40 agonist ivuxolimab. V usage is TRBV5-8 and J usage is TRBJ1-3, with D uncertain. CDR3 DNA: TGTGCCAGCAGCTTGGCCGCCGTCTCTGGAAACACCATATATTTT. Translating it yields CASSLAAVSGNTIYF. The variable domain in full, with the rest retrieved from reference TRBV5-8 and TRBJ1-3, is EAGVTQSPTHLIKTRGQQATLRCSPISGHTSVYWYQQALGLGLQFLLWYDEGEERNRGNFPPRFSGRQFPNYSSELNVNALELEDSALYLCASSLAAVSGNTIYFGEGSWLTVV.